This TCR beta chain was identified in a study of blood T cell repertoires in COVID-19. The CDR3 runs to 17 residues. V was clipped by 4 bases and J by 5 bases, with 24 bases between them. Germline V gives CDR1 SGDLS, CDR2 YYNGEE. Generated by immunoSEQ multiplex PCR, the TCRdb table keeps only in-frame clones and is missing some. The table includes about 480,000 clones, approximately 90% detected once. The genes are TRBV9 and TRBJ1-1; D is possibly TRBD1 (6 bases). This receptor was obtained from a middle-aged woman who had recovered from COVID-19. Sequencing was carried out using PBMCs or T cells enriched from blood (not recorded which). DNA of the CDR3: TGTGCCAGCAGCCATCACCTTTCCCAGACAGGAGTAACTGAAGCTTTCTTT. Translating gives CASSHHLSQTGVTEAFF.